Given below is one T cell receptor (beta chain) in context. Its antigen remains unknown. This entry is derived from a study of cytomegalovirus exposure and HLA in healthy donors. Overall study findings and caveats: Sequencing likely caused a cluster of highly shared sequence variants. Whilst most TCR sequences proved rare, a subset of public TCRs occurred across many donors.

Primers included in the PCR were 60 Vbeta and 13 Jbeta primers. Sequencing was performed with immunoSEQ multiplex PCR; in TCRdb, only in-frame clones are kept and a portion is missing. The specimen's table records approximately 150,000 clones. Sequencing used PBMCs. This clonotype was obtained from a male donor in good health and CMV-seronegative.

CDR3 nucleotides: TGCAGCTCCCTAGGGAGCCATGGCTACACCTTC. Translation: CSSLGSHGYTF. This chain links TRBV29-1 with TRBJ1-2; no definite D call. The CDR3 runs to 11 residues. Trimming pared 8 bases from V and 6 bases from J, leaving 13 bases between. Per germline, CDR1 SQVTM and CDR2 ANQGSEA.